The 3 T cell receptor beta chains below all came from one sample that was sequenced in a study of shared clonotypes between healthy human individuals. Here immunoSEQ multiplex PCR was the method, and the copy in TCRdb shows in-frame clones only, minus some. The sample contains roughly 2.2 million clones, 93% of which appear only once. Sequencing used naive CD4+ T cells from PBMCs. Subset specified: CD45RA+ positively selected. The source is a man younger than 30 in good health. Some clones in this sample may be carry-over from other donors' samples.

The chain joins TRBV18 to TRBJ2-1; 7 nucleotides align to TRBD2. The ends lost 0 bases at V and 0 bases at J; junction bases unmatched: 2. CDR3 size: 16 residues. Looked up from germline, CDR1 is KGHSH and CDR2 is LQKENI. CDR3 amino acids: CASSPPASGSYNEQFF. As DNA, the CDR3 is TGTGCCAGCTCACCACCTGCTAGCGGCTCCTACAATGAGCAGTTCTTC.

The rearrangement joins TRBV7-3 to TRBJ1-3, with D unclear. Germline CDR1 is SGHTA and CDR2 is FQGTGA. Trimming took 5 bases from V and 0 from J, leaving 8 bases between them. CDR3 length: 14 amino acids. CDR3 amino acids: CASSAGLSGNTIYF. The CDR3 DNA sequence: TGTGCCAGCAGCGCCGGACTCTCTGGAAACACCATATATTTT.

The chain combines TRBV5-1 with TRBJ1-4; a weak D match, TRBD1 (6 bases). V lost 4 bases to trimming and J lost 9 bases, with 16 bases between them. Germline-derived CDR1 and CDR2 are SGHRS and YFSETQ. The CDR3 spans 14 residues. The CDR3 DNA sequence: TGCGCCAGCAGCCCAGACACCGGGGGGCAAAAACTGTTTTTT. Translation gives CASSPDTGGQKLFF.